This TCR beta chain was sequenced for a study of T cells in Graves' hyperthyroidism and ophthalmopathy. Study-level points and caveats: In the analysis, a 13 V-J model separated ophthalmopathy from stable hyperthyroidism.

There were TCR beta CDR3 regions amplified from RNA transcripts. Carried out on the TCR CDR3, a first-round RT-PCR used the HTBI primer set. Via MiXCR, TCRdb re-called the multiplex PCR reads, giving one row per CDR3 protein. The data hold over 500,000 distinct CDR3 sequences, with roughly 45% observed a single time. Germline V gene sequence: CDR1 KGHSH, CDR2 LQKENI. This CDR3 comprises 14 residues. The J segment lost 4 bases and the V segment lost 3 bases, leaving 5 bases of the junction unmatched. About this clonotype: Antigen: not known. A much larger clonotype is one base distant, so this may be a read error.

Investigators excluded patients with uncontrolled infection, other autoimmune disease, pregnancy or lactation. Clinical symptoms, serum thyroxine, TRAb, thyroid ultrasound and orbital computed tomography informed diagnoses. The chain uses TRBV18 and TRBJ1-2; 7 nucleotides match TRBD1. The source is an adult woman with Graves' disease, either hyperthyroidism or ophthalmopathy (not recorded which). Sequencing was carried out using peripheral blood or thyroid tissue (not recorded which). The CDR3 region has the DNA TGTGCCAGCTCACCGGGGGACAGCTCCTATGGCTACACCTTC. Its protein is CASSPGDSSYGYTF.